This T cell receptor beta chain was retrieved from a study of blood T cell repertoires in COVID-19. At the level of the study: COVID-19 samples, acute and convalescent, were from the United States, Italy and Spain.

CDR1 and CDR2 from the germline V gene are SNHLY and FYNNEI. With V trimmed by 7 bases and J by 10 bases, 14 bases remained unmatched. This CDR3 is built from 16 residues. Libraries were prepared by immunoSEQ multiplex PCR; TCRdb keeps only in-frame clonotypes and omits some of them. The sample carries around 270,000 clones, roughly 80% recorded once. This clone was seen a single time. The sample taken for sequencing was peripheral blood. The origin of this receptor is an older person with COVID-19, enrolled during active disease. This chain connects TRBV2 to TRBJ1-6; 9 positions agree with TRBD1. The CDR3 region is CASKATGGWDGSPLHF. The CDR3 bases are TGTGCCAGCAAAGCGACAGGGGGTTGGGATGGGTCACCCCTCCACTTT.